Following are 3 T cell receptor beta chains from one sample sequenced in a study of blood T cell repertoires in COVID-19. Clones were sequenced by immunoSEQ multiplex PCR, and TCRdb holds only the in-frame ones, with some missing. The sample holds approximately 340,000 clones, around 83% seen once. The specimen sequenced was peripheral blood. The receptor source for this set is a man aged 25-40 years with active or convalescent COVID-19.

Only one count was recorded for this clone. V gene TRBV5-4 combines with J gene TRBJ1-3, with 8 nucleotides matching TRBD1. After removal of 7 bases from V and 7 bases from J, the junction contained 7 bases not matched to a gene. CDR3 length: 13 amino acids. CDR1 and CDR2 (germline): SGHNT, YYREEE (reference sequence). CDR3 sequence: CASGEQGVNTIYF. The CDR3 bases are TGTGCCAGCGGCGAACAGGGGGTGAACACCATATATTTT.

The genes are TRBV20-1 and TRBJ1-1, with D hard to call. The V end was cut by 2 bases, the J end by 1 base, with 2 bases between. The V gene's germline CDR1 is DFQATT and CDR2 SNEGSKA (reference sequence). The CDR3 totals 11 residues. CDR3: CSARRNTEAFF. As DNA, the CDR3 is TGCAGTGCTAGACGGAACACTGAAGCTTTCTTT.

The V call is TRBV6-7, the J call TRBJ1-6; weak D call: TRBD1 (5 bases). TRBV6-7 is treated as an ORF (open reading frame) with a function not yet certain. The V and J ends lost 2 bases and 5 bases respectively, with 16 bases between them. The CDR3 length is 17 residues. The CDR3 protein is CASSYGAFFPDNSPLHF. The CDR3 nucleotides read TGTGCCAGCAGTTACGGGGCCTTCTTTCCTGATAATTCACCCCTCCACTTT.